A selection of T cell receptor beta chains follows, all from one sample in a study of T cells in Graves' hyperthyroidism and ophthalmopathy. From the multiplex PCR reads, TCRdb called clonotypes with MiXCR, one entry per CDR3 protein. The repertoire holds around 610,000 distinct CDR3 sequences, with roughly 14% as singletons. The sequenced sample consisted of blood. The receptors stem from a woman in her thirties or forties with Graves' ophthalmopathy. The CDR3 runs from the conserved cysteine through the conserved F or W. D genes are given only for firm matches. The size entry is marked missing in some rows and otherwise reads once, few, many or a size class.

d_gene,abundance,v_gene,j_gene,CDR3nt,CDR3aa
TRBD2,.,TRBV20-1,TRBJ2-1,TGCAGTGCTAGAGATGTAGCGGGAGGATGGTTTGAGCATTTCTTC,CSARDVAGGWFEHFF
TRBD1,many,TRBV7-9,TRBJ2-5,TGTGCCAGCAGCTCCGGACAGGGACTGATGGAGACCCAGTACTTC,CASSSGQGLMETQYF
TRBD1,many,TRBV6-5,TRBJ1-1,TGTGCCAGCAGTCCCACCGGACAGGTGAACACTGAAGCTTTCTTT,CASSPTGQVNTEAFF
TRBD2,few,TRBV11-2,TRBJ2-4,TGTGCCAGCAGCTTAGGGGGCGGGGGGCCGGAAAACATTCAGTACTTC,CASSLGGGGPENIQYF
.,many,TRBV28,TRBJ1-2,TGTGCCAGCAGTCGCGCGACCGCGACCTCCATCCTTTCTAACTATGGCTACACCTTC,CASSRATATSILSNYGYTF
TRBD1,.,TRBV30,TRBJ2-2,TGTGCCTGGAGTTCAACAGGGGCTCCCGGGGAGCTGTTTTTT,CAWSSTGAPGELFF
.,many,TRBV28,TRBJ2-7,TGTGCCAGCAGGCAGGAGGCGGGCGCCTACGAGCAGTACTTC,CASRQEAGAYEQYF
TRBD2,many,TRBV7-6,TRBJ2-5,TGTGCCAGCAGCTTAGCTAGCGGGAGAGGCGAGACCCAGTACTTC,CASSLASGRGETQYF
.,.,TRBV12-3/TRBV12-4,TRBJ1-5,TGTGCCAGCAGCCGGCAGGGTCCTCAGCCCCAGCATTTT,CASSRQGPQPQHF
.,.,TRBV12-3/TRBV12-4,TRBJ2-5,TGTGCCAGCAGTTTAGCGCGGGACAGCTACTTACAAGAGACCCAGTACTTC,CASSLARDSYLQETQYF
.,.,TRBV5-1,TRBJ2-2,TGCGCCAGCAGCTTGCTGACAGGCCATAGGGACACCGGGGAGCTGTTTTTT,CASSLLTGHRDTGELFF
.,.,TRBV30,TRBJ1-6,TGTGCCTGGAGTGTCGCAGGGACCCTCGTTGGAAATTCACCCCTCCACTTT,CAWSVAGTLVGNSPLHF
TRBD2,once,TRBV6-2/TRBV6-3,TRBJ2-7,TGTGCCAGAAGCCGCGGACTAGCGGGAGTCTACGAGCAGTACTTC,CARSRGLAGVYEQYF
TRBD1,many,TRBV12-3/TRBV12-4,TRBJ1-5,TGTGCCAGCAGTCGCGACAGGGTTGATCAGCCCCAGCATTTT,CASSRDRVDQPQHF
.,many,TRBV6-5,TRBJ2-5,TGTGCCAGCAGTTACAGGGGGGGATCCAACCAAGAGACCCAGTACTTC,CASSYRGGSNQETQYF
.,many,TRBV10-3,TRBJ2-2,TGTGCCATCACAGGCAGCGTAAACACCGGGGAGCTGTTTTTT,CAITGSVNTGELFF
.,many,TRBV6-2/TRBV6-3,TRBJ1-1,TGTGCCAGCAGTTCATGGACGGGAGGGCGGACTGAAGCTTTCTTT,CASSSWTGGRTEAFF
.,many,TRBV15,TRBJ1-5,TGTGCCACCAGCAGAGATTCGACGAGGGGGAATCAGCCCCAGCATTTT,CATSRDSTRGNQPQHF
.,.,TRBV4-3,TRBJ2-7,TGCGCCAGCAGCCAAGATAGTAAAGTCCAGGGGAGGAACGAGCAGTACTTC,CASSQDSKVQGRNEQYF
.,many,TRBV12-3/TRBV12-4,TRBJ2-7,TGTGCCAGCAGTTTAAACAGGGCCCACGAGCAGTACTTC,CASSLNRAHEQYF
.,many,TRBV7-2,TRBJ1-2,TGTGCCAGCAGCTTCGAGGGGAGCTATGGCTACACCTTC,CASSFEGSYGYTF
.,.,TRBV12-3/TRBV12-4,TRBJ2-7,TGTGCCAGCACCTCCAGTCCCTCCTACGAGCAGTACTTC,CASTSSPSYEQYF
.,many,TRBV30,TRBJ1-2,TGTGCCTGGACCTTACCAGGATCGACAGTCTATGGCTACACCTTC,CAWTLPGSTVYGYTF
TRBD2,few,TRBV3-1,TRBJ2-2,TGTGCCAGCAGCCAGGCGGGACTAGCGCGCACCGGGGAGCTGTTTTTT,CASSQAGLARTGELFF
TRBD1,few,TRBV18,TRBJ1-6,TGTGCCAGCTCACCTTGGACAGGGGTTCATAATTCACCCCTCCACTTT,CASSPWTGVHNSPLHF
TRBD1,many,TRBV27,TRBJ1-1,TGTGCCAGCAGTTTAGCCGGACAGGGGACTGAAGCTTTCTTT,CASSLAGQGTEAFF
.,many,TRBV19,TRBJ2-7,TGTGCCAGTAGTATACTTTACAGGAGGCAGAGGGTAGCGGACGAGCAGTACTTC,CASSILYRRQRVADEQYF
TRBD2,.,TRBV7-3,TRBJ2-7,TGTGCCAGCAGCCATCTTGGACTAGCGCACCTCTACGAGCAGTACTTC,CASSHLGLAHLYEQYF
TRBD1,many,TRBV6-1,TRBJ2-5,TGTGCCAGCAGTGCGACGGGACAGGGGGAAGAGACCCAGTACTTC,CASSATGQGEETQYF
.,many,TRBV5-8,TRBJ1-2,TGTGCCAGCAGCTTGGAAACTCACGGCTACACCTTC,CASSLETHGYTF
.,.,TRBV6-5,TRBJ2-5,TGTGCCAGCAGTTCACCCACTAGTTACGGGGAGACCCAGTACTTC,CASSSPTSYGETQYF
TRBD2,many,TRBV30,TRBJ2-2,TGTGCCTGGAGTGTACGCGGGAGTGGGACCGGGGAGCTGTTTTTT,CAWSVRGSGTGELFF
.,many,TRBV6-5,TRBJ1-1,TGTGCCACTAGGGGGGGGGGCACTGAAGCTTTCTTT,CATRGGGTEAFF
.,.,TRBV5-1,TRBJ2-7,TGCGCCAGCAGCTTGGCCGGGGCTACCGAGCAGTACTTC,CASSLAGATEQYF
.,many,TRBV28,TRBJ2-5,TGTGCCAGCAGTTTACTCTCCGAGGTAGAGACCCAGTACTTC,CASSLLSEVETQYF
.,many,TRBV6-5,TRBJ1-5,TGTGCCAGCAGTTACTCGACCCTTGAACCCCAGCATTTT,CASSYSTLEPQHF
TRBD2,many,TRBV20-1,TRBJ2-7,TGCAGTGCTAGAGCGGGACTAACCCTCCCGGAGCAGTACTTC,CSARAGLTLPEQYF
.,.,TRBV28,TRBJ1-1,TGTGCCAGCAGCCCAGGGGTAGGTTTCGCTGAAGCTTTCTTT,CASSPGVGFAEAFF
TRBD2,.,TRBV6-5,TRBJ2-5,TGTGCCAGCCGGGGGGGGCATGAGACCCAGTACTTC,CASRGGHETQYF
.,many,TRBV9,TRBJ1-2,TGTGCCAGCAGCGTAGGTCAGCGATACTATGGCTACACCTTC,CASSVGQRYYGYTF
.,many,TRBV11-2,TRBJ2-4,TGTGCCAGCAGCTCGTGGATGACCAAAAACATTCAGTACTTC,CASSSWMTKNIQYF
.,many,TRBV6-2/TRBV6-3,TRBJ2-2,TGTGCCCCCCTCTCTACGAACACCGGGGAGCTGTTTTTT,CAPLSTNTGELFF
TRBD1,.,TRBV29-1,TRBJ1-2,TGCAGCGTTCTAGGGACAGGAGGATCGAGTATTTACTACACCTTC,CSVLGTGGSSIYYTF
TRBD1,few,TRBV27,TRBJ2-7,TGTGCCAGCAGCGACCGGGACAGGCTTCCCTACGAGCAGTACTTC,CASSDRDRLPYEQYF
TRBD1,few,TRBV2,TRBJ2-2,TGTGCCAGCAACCGAGACAGGGTGCCCACCGGGGAGCTGTTTTTT,CASNRDRVPTGELFF
.,.,TRBV3-1,TRBJ1-2,TGTGCCAGCAGCCAGCAGGCCAACTATGGCTACACCTTC,CASSQQANYGYTF
.,.,TRBV6-5,TRBJ1-1,TGTGCCAGCAGTTCCTACATGGGGAAGGAAGCTTTCTTT,CASSSYMGKEAFF
.,few,TRBV30,TRBJ2-7,TGTGCCTGGAGTGTACTGAGGGGGACGCAGTACTTC,CAWSVLRGTQYF
.,many,TRBV5-1,TRBJ1-2,TGCGCCAGCAGCTTGCTGTCTAGCGCAGGTTATGGCTACACCTTC,CASSLLSSAGYGYTF
.,.,TRBV6-5,TRBJ1-1,TGTGCCAGCAGTTCCCCCCCCCACGACGCGGTTGCTTTCTTT,CASSSPPHDAVAFF
.,many,TRBV6-1,TRBJ1-5,TGTGCCAGCAGTGAAGCTGGGGCGAAATATCAGCCCCAGCATTTT,CASSEAGAKYQPQHF
TRBD1,.,TRBV30,TRBJ1-5,TGTGCCTGGAGTACGGGACAGGGAAGCAATCAGCCCCAGCATTTT,CAWSTGQGSNQPQHF
.,.,TRBV28,TRBJ1-2,TGTGCCAGCAGTCTAGCTGGTTTGGTTCCTGGCTACACCTTC,CASSLAGLVPGYTF
.,many,TRBV28,TRBJ2-5,TGTGCCAGCAGTTCCGAGCGGGAAGAGACCCAGTACTTC,CASSSEREETQYF
.,many,TRBV12-3/TRBV12-4,TRBJ2-7,TGTGCCAGCAGTTTATTCCAGTCTCGGTACGAGCAGTACTTC,CASSLFQSRYEQYF